These 30 T cell receptor beta chains were all obtained from the same sample, sequenced in a study of a mutant IDH1 vaccine in newly diagnosed glioma. These receptors lack a known antigen. Time point meaning: week 35, safety follow-up. With topical imiquimod, each dose of the vaccine consisted of 300 ug of mutant IDH1 20-mer peptide. The protocol was immunoSEQ multiplex PCR, while the TCRdb copy is restricted to in-frame clones and leaves out a portion. The sample yields about 48,000 clones, 75% to 85% seen once. The sequencing used PBMCs, collected from a glioma patient whose treatment included an IDH1 peptide vaccine. Receptor source: a man in his forties or fifties with glioma.

This clone has a handful of counts. The CDR3: CASSLLSGANTGELFF. CDR3 DNA sequence: TGTGCCAGCAGCTTACTTAGCGGGGCGAACACCGGGGAGCTGTTTTTT. The chain links TRBV7-8 to TRBJ2-2; the match to TRBD2 covers 8 bases. V was pared by 2 bases and J by 0 bases, with 2 bases of the junction left unmatched. This CDR3 comprises 16 residues. The germline V gene has CDR1 SGHVS and CDR2 FQNEAQ.

V gene TRBV7-4 combines with J gene TRBJ2-7; 7 bases are shared with TRBD1. V shed 5 bases, J shed 5 bases, and the junction held 12 bases outside the gene matches. Germline V lookup: CDR1 SGHVT, CDR2 SQSDAQ. The length of the CDR3 is 15 residues. The CDR3 here is CASSPGVTGSNEQYF. The CDR3 DNA follows: TGTGCCAGCAGCCCTGGCGTGACAGGGTCCAACGAGCAGTACTTC.

The chain recombines TRBV6-5 with TRBJ2-7; 7 bases are a match to TRBD1. The V gene end was trimmed by 5 bases and the J gene end by 6 bases; junction bases not matched to a gene: 7. The CDR3 spans 13 residues. Germline CDR1 is MNHEY and CDR2 is SVGAGI. The chain's CDR3 is CASSRGLNGEQYV. CDR3 nucleotides: TGTGCCAGCAGTAGGGGGCTAAATGGCGAGCAGTACGTC.

For the CDR3, the DNA is TGTGCCAGCAGCTTTAGGAACAGGAAAATGAACACTGAAGCTTTCTTT. Translating gives CASSFRNRKMNTEAFF. The chain links TRBV5-6 to TRBJ1-1, with a possible D match to TRBD1 (5 bases). This CDR3 region has 16 residues. Germline CDR1 SGHDT, CDR2 YYEEEE. V lost 2 bases and J 0 bases, leaving 14 bases between the germline ends.

The V and J genes are TRBV5-4 and TRBJ1-1; D remains unclear. This CDR3 contains 16 residues. V lost 3 bases and J lost 1, with 16 bases in between. CDR1 and CDR2 from the germline V gene are SGHNT and YYREEE (reference sequence). CDR3 in amino acids: CASSSRTPPGNTEAFF. DNA for the CDR3: TGTGCCAGCAGCTCGCGGACGCCGCCCGGGAACACTGAAGCTTTCTTT.

The rearrangement links TRBV6-5 to TRBJ2-2; D might be TRBD1 (6 bases). The V end was cut by 5 bases, the J end by 1 base, with 11 bases between. The CDR3 sequence is 15 residues long. Germline V lookup: CDR1 MNHEY, CDR2 SVGAGI. CDR3 DNA: TGTGCCAGCAGTGCGCCAGGGGTGAACACCGGGGAGCTGTTTTTT. Its translation: CASSAPGVNTGELFF.

CDR3 amino acids: CASSHLQGNTGELFF. The CDR3 DNA reads TGTGCCAGCAGCCACCTACAGGGAAACACCGGGGAGCTGTTTTTT. V and J are TRBV11-2 and TRBJ2-2, with a weak D call TRBD1 (6 bases). This CDR3 has 15 residues. The V and J ends lost 5 bases and 2 bases respectively, with 12 bases between them. Germline assignment: CDR1 SGHAT and CDR2 FQNNGV.

This chain links TRBV10-2 with TRBJ1-1; 8 bases line up with TRBD1. The CDR3 is made up of 15 amino acids. J gave up 2 bases and V 6 bases, and 8 bases lay outside the gene matches. From germline, CDR1 is WSHSY and CDR2 SAAADI. The CDR3 sequence is CASRPKQGDNTEAFF. The CDR3 bases are TGCGCCAGCAGACCCAAACAGGGGGATAACACTGAAGCTTTCTTT.

V usage is TRBV9 and J usage is TRBJ1-1; D not certain. The CDR3 spans 13 residues. Germline assignment: CDR1 SGDLS and CDR2 YYNGEE. V was trimmed by 2 bases and J by 4 bases, leaving 9 bases between them. The CDR3 DNA reads as TGTGCCAGCAGCGTTACCGAGGGCACTGAAGCTTTCTTT. Residues: CASSVTEGTEAFF.

With respect to this clone: The junction departs from the called germline gene at one end, perhaps through a read error. Other DNA sequences in this sample translate to the same CDR3. The V and J genes are TRBV4-1 and TRBJ2-5, with 15 nucleotides matching TRBD2. CDR1 and CDR2 from the germline V gene are MGHRA and YSYEKL. The CDR3 sequence is 19 residues long. CDR3 loop: CASSPIVWTSGREGETQYF. The DNA of the CDR3 is TGCGCCAGCAGCCCCATTGTATGGACTAGCGGGAGGGAGGGGGAGACTCAGTACTTC.

The rearrangement joins TRBV4-1 to TRBJ2-2; a possible D gene is TRBD2 (5 bases). Germline CDR1 reads MGHRA; CDR2 reads YSYEKL. Trimming cost V 1 base and J 1 base, with 19 bases left between them. The CDR3 runs to 19 residues. The CDR3 loop reads CASSQGWTAQRKNTGELFF. DNA for the CDR3: TGCGCCAGCAGCCAAGGTTGGACGGCTCAGCGGAAGAACACCGGGGAGCTGTTTTTT.

The V and J genes are TRBV11-2 and TRBJ1-1; a weak D match, TRBD1 (5 bases). Trimming removed 5 bases at V and 7 bases at J, with 11 bases between. Germline CDR1 is SGHAT and CDR2 is FQNNGV. The CDR3 is made up of 12 amino acids. CDR3 in amino acids: CASSRDSLEAFF. The DNA for the CDR3 is TGTGCCAGCAGCAGGGACTCCCTTGAAGCTTTCTTT.

This clone was detected only once. The chain carries TRBV19 and TRBJ1-2; TRBD1 is a possible D gene (5 bases). Between the trimmed V and J ends, which lost 3 bases and 4 bases, there was a span of 18 bases. Germline V gene lookup returns CDR1 LNHDA and CDR2 SQIVND (reference sequence). This CDR3 region has 16 residues. CDR3 in DNA: TGTGCCAGTAGTATCAGTTTCGGGGCAGCCAGCTATGGCTACACCTTC. This encodes CASSISFGAASYGYTF.

This chain connects TRBV30 to TRBJ2-2; 7 bases map to TRBD2. Trimming removed 3 bases from V and 7 bases from J; junction bases left unmatched: 5. Germline CDR1 is GTSNPN and CDR2 is SVGIG (reference sequence). The CDR3 is made up of 13 amino acids. In nucleotides, the CDR3 is TGTGCCTGGAGGGGCCTAGCGGTCGGGGAGCTGTTTTTT. This translates into CAWRGLAVGELFF.

Only one count was recorded for this clone. The J gene is TRBJ2-3, the V gene TRBV5-4, with D tentatively TRBD1 (6 bases). Between the trimmed V and J ends, which lost 2 bases and 3 bases, there was a span of 16 bases. CDR1 SGHNT and CDR2 YYREEE come from the germline V gene (reference sequence). This CDR3 contains 16 residues. The chain's CDR3 is CASSFGVVRGTDTQYF. The CDR3, as DNA: TGTGCCAGCAGCTTTGGCGTGGTCAGGGGAACAGATACGCAGTATTTT.

The chain employs TRBV5-4 and TRBJ2-3; 12 positions agree with TRBD2. CDR3 size: 16 residues. Per the germline V gene, CDR1 is SGHNT and CDR2 is YYREEE (reference sequence). J was trimmed by 6 bases and V by 0 bases; bases with no gene match: 5. The CDR3 DNA sequence: TGTGCCAGCAGCTTGGGCCCTAGCGGGAGGGTCGATACGCAGTATTTT. Translating gives CASSLGPSGRVDTQYF. Variable domain in full (rest from reference TRBV5-4 and TRBJ2-3): ETGVTQSPTHLIKTRGQQVTLRCSSQSGHNTVSWYQQALGQGPQFIFQYYREEENGRGNFPPRFSGLQFPNYSSELNVNALELDDSALYLCASSLGPSGRVDTQYFGPGTRLTVL.

The chain couples TRBV4-2 to TRBJ2-6; possibly TRBD2 for D (7 bases). The CDR3 length is 17 residues. Germline V lookup: CDR1 LGHNA, CDR2 YNFKEQ. Trimming removed 1 base from V and 0 bases from J, with 10 bases in between. In DNA form, the CDR3 reads TGTGCCAGCAGCCAAGGGGGGGGCAGCTCTGGGGCCAACGTCCTGACTTTC. It translates to CASSQGGGSSGANVLTF.

The chain links TRBV19 to TRBJ2-5, with 9 bases aligning to TRBD1. V lost 6 bases and J lost 3; bases outside the gene matches: 5. The CDR3 is made up of 14 amino acids. Germline V gene data show CDR1 as LNHDA and CDR2 as SQIVND (reference sequence). In nucleotides, the CDR3 is TGTGCCAGTAGCCCCCGGGACAGGGAAGAGACCCAGTACTTC. Residues: CASSPRDREETQYF.

This chain links TRBV5-5 with TRBJ1-1, with TRBD1 identical over 7 bases. The germline V gene has CDR1 SGHKS and CDR2 YYEKEE (reference sequence). The CDR3 is 15 residues long. V gave up 0 bases and J gave up 4 bases; unmatched junction bases: 6. CDR3 sequence reads: CASSLEARGSTEAFF. Here the CDR3 DNA reads TGTGCCAGCAGCTTGGAGGCCAGGGGGAGCACTGAAGCTTTCTTT.

This clone was found many times. This sequence joins TRBV19 and TRBJ2-2; the D call may be TRBD1 or TRBD2 (5 bases each). The CDR3 extends over 13 amino acids. V lost 4 bases and J 7 bases, leaving 10 bases between the germline ends. The germline CDR1 and CDR2 sequences are LNHDA and SQIVND (reference sequence). CDR3 DNA sequence: TGTGCCAGTAGTAATTGGGGGATCGGGGAGCTGTTTTTT. This sequence encodes CASSNWGIGELFF.

The chain joins TRBV7-2 to TRBJ2-4; D may be TRBD2 (6 bases). Germline V lookup: CDR1 SGHTA, CDR2 FQGNSA. The ends were cut back, 3 bases at V and 5 bases at J, with 11 bases in the middle. This CDR3 is 14 amino acids long. The CDR3 protein is CASSFLAWENIQYF. The CDR3 coding sequence is TGTGCCAGCAGCTTCCTAGCGTGGGAAAACATTCAGTACTTC.

The V call is TRBV5-6, the J call TRBJ2-3, with D perhaps TRBD1 or TRBD2 (5 bases each). V lost 3 bases to trimming and J lost 0 bases, with 14 bases between them. Germline-derived CDR1 and CDR2 are SGHDT and YYEEEE. The CDR3 extends over 16 amino acids. The CDR3 DNA reads as TGTGCCAGCAGCTGGGGGACGGCCAGAAGCACAGATACGCAGTATTTT. Translation gives CASSWGTARSTDTQYF.

The gene calls are TRBV4-1 and TRBJ1-2; TRBD1 matches at 9 bases. The ends lost 3 bases at V and 4 bases at J; junction bases unmatched: 6. This CDR3 comprises 15 residues. Germline V gene sequence: CDR1 MGHRA, CDR2 YSYEKL. This CDR3 reads CASSHVGQGSYGYTF. The CDR3, as DNA: TGCGCCAGCAGCCACGTTGGACAGGGGTCCTATGGCTACACCTTC.

This chain connects TRBV5-4 to TRBJ1-2; 10 positions agree with TRBD1. The V gene end was trimmed by 3 bases and the J gene end by 1 base; junction bases not matched to a gene: 3. This CDR3 is built from 15 residues. Germline V gene sequence: CDR1 SGHNT, CDR2 YYREEE (reference sequence). CDR3 coding DNA: TGTGCCAGCAGCTCCGGGACAGGGGTTAACTATGGCTACACCTTC. Translating it yields CASSSGTGVNYGYTF.

The gene calls are TRBV9 and TRBJ1-4; 8 nucleotides match TRBD1. This CDR3 is built from 16 residues. Trimming cost V 3 bases and J 4 bases; bases outside gene matches: 8. Germline values: CDR1 SGDLS, CDR2 YYNGEE. The chain's CDR3 is CASSGQGGQVNEKLFF. Written as DNA, the CDR3 is TGTGCCAGCAGCGGCCAAGGGGGACAGGTTAATGAAAAACTGTTTTTT.

The J gene is TRBJ2-5, the V gene TRBV11-2; 8 bases line up with TRBD1. The V gene's germline CDR1 is SGHAT and CDR2 FQNNGV. CDR3 size: 17 residues. V gave up 5 bases and J gave up 1 base; unmatched junction bases: 12. CDR3 residues: CASSPGYLDRGQETQYF. CDR3 in DNA: TGTGCCAGCAGCCCAGGCTACCTAGACAGGGGCCAAGAGACCCAGTACTTC.

This chain connects TRBV15 to TRBJ2-1, with 9 bases lining up with TRBD2. Per the germline V gene, CDR1 is LNHNV and CDR2 is YYDKDF (reference sequence). There are 19 residues in the CDR3. The trim removed 0 bases at V and 0 bases at J, leaving 9 bases unmatched. CDR3 DNA sequence: TGTGCCACCAGCAGAGATATAAGGCTAGCGGGGTTCTCCTACAATGAGCAGTTCTTC. It codes for CATSRDIRLAGFSYNEQFF.

This chain links TRBV19 with TRBJ2-3, with TRBD2 matching over 8 bases. Per the germline V gene, CDR1 is LNHDA and CDR2 is SQIVND (reference sequence). The CDR3 loop spans 15 amino acids. The J segment lost 0 bases and the V segment lost 8 bases, leaving 7 bases of the junction unmatched. CDR3 bases: TGTGCCAGTTCTAGCGGGCCGACTAGCACAGATACGCAGTATTTT. Encoded protein: CASSSGPTSTDTQYF.

CDR3 loop: CASSIDTGTNDEQFF. In nucleotides, the CDR3 is TGTGCCAGTAGTATAGACACAGGGACGAACGATGAGCAGTTCTTC. V is TRBV19 and J is TRBJ2-1; D is perhaps TRBD1 (6 bases). The CDR3 is made up of 15 amino acids. V lost 0 bases to trimming and J lost 8 bases, with 14 bases between them. Germline assignment: CDR1 LNHDA and CDR2 SQIVND (reference sequence).

This clone appeared a single time. CDR3 DNA: TGTGCCAGCAGTGAACAGGGCACCTACGAGCAGTACTTC. Its translation: CASSEQGTYEQYF. The chain carries TRBV2 and TRBJ2-7; possible D gene TRBD1, 5 bases. Germline assignment: CDR1 SNHLY and CDR2 FYNNEI. The CDR3 covers 13 residues. V lost 2 bases and J 2 bases, leaving 7 bases between the germline ends.